The clone carrying this T cell receptor (beta chain) was seen ten or more times. Synthesis of TCR cDNA relied on 5'RACE template switching, which attached a universal primer site and UMIs. TCRdb passed the 5' RACE reads through MiXCR, listing each CDR3 protein once. The sample lists roughly 320,000 distinct CDR3 sequences; around 11% were seen once. The sample is drawn from a study of T cells after yellow fever vaccination. V lost 4 bases, J lost 6 bases, and 12 bases lay in between. This CDR3 has 13 amino acids. The TCR comes from a man aged 18 to 30 who received the YFV17D yellow fever vaccine. The J gene is TRBJ1-2, the V gene TRBV12-3 or TRBV12-4, with TRBD1 as a possible D gene (6 bases). The material sequenced was CD4+ T cells sorted from PBMCs, taken 45 days after the yellow fever booster vaccination. CDR3 protein: CASSWGDNHGYTF. The CDR3 region has the DNA TGTGCCAGCAGTTGGGGGGACAACCATGGCTACACCTTC.